The 13 T cell receptor beta chains given below trace back to one sample, sequenced in a study of CD8+CD57+ T cells in acquired aplastic anemia. Sequencing involved patients with CD8+CD57+ cell expansion previously shown by flow cytometry. TCR beta VDJ and CDR3 were profiled, and genomic DNA was the template. TCRdb re-derived calls from the reads in MiXCR, one entry per CDR3 protein. The data show under 200,000 distinct CDR3 sequences, less than 60% seen once. The sample taken for sequencing was sorted CD4+, CD8+, or CD8+CD57+ T cells (not recorded which) from PBMCs. The source is a human donor with aplastic anemia.

In regard to this clonotype: A much larger clone lies one base from this, so it may be a read error. The rearrangement joins TRBV9 to TRBJ1-1; perhaps TRBD1 as D (6 bases). CDR1 is SGDLS and CDR2 is YYNGEE in the germline V gene. The CDR3 is 13 residues long. V gave up 4 bases and J gave up 3 bases, with 10 bases separating them. The DNA of the CDR3 is TGTGCCAGCAGCACCGGACAGTACACTGAAGCTTTCTTT. This gives the protein CASSTGQYTEAFF.

As for this clonotype: One end of the junction fails to match germline, which may point to a read error. The chain combines TRBV6-4 with TRBJ2-1; D ambiguous. The CDR3 totals 14 residues. CDR1 and CDR2 (germline): MRHNA, SNTAGT. Here the CDR3 DNA reads TGTGCCAGCAGTGAAAGTGCCCAGATTAATGAGCAGTCCTTC. This sequence encodes CASSESAQINEQSF.

V is TRBV5-1 and J is TRBJ2-7; D not certain. Looked up from germline, CDR1 is SGHRS and CDR2 is YFSETQ. The CDR3 is 13 residues long. Between the trimmed V and J ends, which lost 1 base and 4 bases, there was a span of 9 bases. The CDR3 DNA sequence: TGCGCCAGCAGCTTGTCGGCGGTGTACGAGCAGTACTTC. It yields the protein CASSLSAVYEQYF.

The CDR3 bases are TGTGCCACCAGCAGTACCCCCGGACTAGCGTCCGATACGCAGTATTTT. Translating it yields CATSSTPGLASDTQYF. J is TRBJ2-3 and V is TRBV15; TRBD2 aligns across 9 bases. The CDR3 has 16 residues. V gave up 3 bases and J gave up 6 bases; unmatched junction bases: 10. Germline assignment: CDR1 LNHNV and CDR2 YYDKDF (reference sequence).

This clonotype showed up just a few times. This CDR3 reads CASSELETQYF. The CDR3 DNA is TGTGCCAGCAGTGAGTTAGAGACCCAGTACTTC. The chain links TRBV2 to TRBJ2-5; D gene ambiguous. There are 11 residues in the CDR3. V lost 3 bases and J 4 bases, leaving 3 bases between the germline ends. The V gene's germline CDR1 is SNHLY and CDR2 FYNNEI.

In its sample, this clonotype was seen a few times. The rearrangement links TRBV5-4 to TRBJ2-1, with D maybe TRBD2 (6 bases). There are 18 residues in the CDR3. The germline CDR1 and CDR2 sequences are SGHNT and YYREEE (reference sequence). The germline V and J ends were trimmed by 0 bases and 3 bases, with 19 bases remaining between them. The CDR3 DNA follows: TGTGCCAGCAGCTTGGGGCGGGGCGTCCAGCGGTACTACAATGAGCAGTTCTTC. This encodes CASSLGRGVQRYYNEQFF.

This clonotype was seen at least ten times. This rearrangement joins TRBV20-1 to TRBJ2-1, with 8 bases aligning to TRBD2. Per the germline V gene, CDR1 is DFQATT and CDR2 is SNEGSKA (reference sequence). This CDR3 has 14 residues. The V gene end was trimmed by 6 bases and the J gene end by 6 bases; junction bases not matched to a gene: 10. The CDR3 coding sequence is TGCAGTGCCGAAGCGGGAGAAGTGGTCAATGAGCAGTTCTTC. Translating it yields CSAEAGEVVNEQFF.

The chain is built from TRBV5-6 and TRBJ2-7, with 7 bases aligning to TRBD2. Germline trimming cut 4 bases from V and 2 bases from J; bases unmatched to any gene: 12. The CDR3 is 16 residues long. The germline gives CDR1 SGHDT, CDR2 YYEEEE. The CDR3 loop is CASSKGGRGLTYEQYF. In DNA form, the CDR3 reads TGTGCCAGCAGCAAAGGTGGGCGGGGGTTGACCTACGAGCAGTACTTC.

This clonotype was counted ten times or more. V gene TRBV30 combines with J gene TRBJ2-3; 8 bases are a match to TRBD2. Germline CDR1 is GTSNPN and CDR2 is SVGIG (reference sequence). This CDR3 is built from 15 residues. The V segment lost 0 bases and the J segment 1 base; nucleotides outside the gene matches: 3. The CDR3 is CAWSVVAGRTDTQYF. In nucleotides, the CDR3 is TGTGCCTGGAGTGTCGTAGCGGGACGCACAGATACGCAGTATTTT.

This clonotype showed up just a few times. The chain combines TRBV5-1 with TRBJ1-1; D is possibly TRBD1 (6 bases). The germline gives CDR1 SGHRS, CDR2 YFSETQ. V was pared by 7 bases and J by 7 bases, with 17 bases between. The CDR3 extends over 13 amino acids. As DNA, the CDR3 is TGCGCCAGCCGACGCGGGGGCAAGAGTGAAGCTTTCTTT. It translates to CASRRGGKSEAFF.

Details on this clonotype: A much larger clonotype is one base distant, so this may be a read error. It is likely a read error, because the conserved phenylalanine at the end of the CDR3 is missing. The CDR3 DNA follows: TGTGCCAGCAGTTACTCCGACAGGGTCACCCCCTATAATTCACCCCTCCACCTT. This translates into CASSYSDRVTPYNSPLHL. The chain has TRBV6-7 and TRBJ1-6, with TRBD1 identical over 7 bases. TRBV6-7 is an ORF for which the function is uncertain. After removal of 0 bases from V and 2 bases from J, the junction contained 7 bases not matched to a gene. The CDR3 spans 18 residues.

V gene TRBV24-1 combines with J gene TRBJ1-4; D is unresolved. Trimming shortened V by 5 bases and J by 1 base, and 7 bases separated the two germline ends. CDR3 size: 14 residues. Germline lookup yields CDR1 KGHDR and CDR2 SFDVKD. The CDR3 loop is CATSGSETNEKLFF. For the CDR3, the DNA is TGTGCCACCAGTGGTTCCGAAACTAATGAAAAACTGTTTTTT.

The V and J genes are TRBV20-1 and TRBJ1-1; 7 positions agree with TRBD1. With 4 bases clipped from V and 7 bases from J, the junction kept 3 bases outside the gene matches. Germline values: CDR1 DFQATT, CDR2 SNEGSKA (reference sequence). The CDR3 runs to 11 residues. CDR3 sequence reads: CSANRDSEAFF. In DNA form, the CDR3 reads TGCAGTGCTAACCGGGACAGTGAAGCTTTCTTT.